The source of this T cell receptor (beta chain) is a study of vaccination and CD4 T cells after COVID-19. On the study more broadly: There were six male and four female convalescents, and two of them were Hispanic. Cells were stimulated with overlapping spike peptide pools from SARS-CoV-2, HCoV-NL63, HCoV-OC43 and HCoV-229E.

Germline CDR1 and CDR2: MDHEN and SYDVKM. Unmatched junction bases numbered 10, after V lost 4 bases and J lost 4 bases. The CDR3 extends over 16 amino acids. Treatment here: roughly 10-day PBMC culture with coronavirus spike peptide pools or control peptides (ViraFEST assay). Peptide pools at 8 to 10 ug/ml, together with 8 to 10 IU/ml IL-2, were added to cultures of 1.5 million to 2.5 million PBMCs per well. With respect to this clonotype: Antigen specificity is unknown.

An Oncomine TCR Beta short-read assay was used to sequence the DNA from cultured CD4+ T cells. TCRdb independently ran MiXCR on the PCR reads; one entry per CDR3 protein. The table shows approximately 9,300 distinct CDR3 sequences, with about half occurring only once. The chain recombines TRBV28 with TRBJ1-2; 9 nucleotides align to TRBD1. The sequence was collected from a human donor who had recovered from COVID-19. Sequencing was performed on CD4+ T cells from blood, cultured in vitro. CDR3 DNA: TGTGCCAGCAGTTATGGGACAGGGCTGGGGGTCTATGGCTACACCTTC. It translates to CASSYGTGLGVYGYTF.